This TCR beta chain comes out of a study of OX40 agonist ivuxolimab in advanced cancers. Study at large: Ivuxolimab was administered intravenously to patients at 0.01 to 10 mg/kg every 2 weeks. Patients achieving partial responses numbered three: one hepatocellular carcinoma case and two cutaneous melanoma cases. Study conclusions and caveats: Clones of CD4+ and CD8+ blood T cells grew by week 6 at doses of 0.1 to 3.0 mg/kg.

The CDR3 is 16 residues long. V shed 0 bases and J shed 7 bases, with 16 bases lying between them. Per the germline V gene, CDR1 is LNHDA and CDR2 is SQIVND (reference sequence). Remarks on this clone: The antigen remains undetermined.

Measured with immunoSEQ multiplex PCR; TCRdb has only the in-frame clones, and not every one. This sample has about 160,000 clones, with around 94% found just once. This sequence was found in an adult with an advanced solid tumor such as melanoma, head and neck, liver or kidney cancer. V and J are TRBV19 and TRBJ1-5; D is uncertain. The specimen comprised CD4+ or CD8+ T cells sorted from blood, sampled in a trial of the OX40 agonist ivuxolimab. In DNA, the CDR3 is TGTGCCAGTAGTATAGATGCCGCTGAGAGTCGGCAGCCCCAGCATTTT. Translated, it gives CASSIDAAESRQPQHF.